Listed here is a single TCR beta chain. Measured with immunoSEQ multiplex PCR; TCRdb has only the in-frame clones, and not every one. The sample consists of around 2.3 million clones, nearly 97% of them appearing once. The data are from a study of shared clonotypes between healthy human individuals. V lost 4 bases and J lost 7; bases outside the gene matches: 4. The CDR3 is made up of 13 amino acids. Germline V gives CDR1 LGHNT, CDR2 FRNRAP. Sequenced material: naive CD4+ T cells sorted from blood. Subset described: CD45RA+ positively selected. This receptor was identified in a young man in good health. This chain uses TRBV12-5 with TRBJ1-2; 9 nucleotides align to TRBD1. The CDR3 region has the DNA TGTGCTAGTGGTTGGGACAGGGAAGTTGGCTACACCTTC. Translation: CASGWDREVGYTF.